Sequencing of this T cell receptor (beta chain) was carried out in a study of cytomegalovirus exposure and HLA in healthy donors. The PCR ran on 60 Vbeta and 13 Jbeta primers. Sequenced by immunoSEQ multiplex PCR; TCRdb stores in-frame clones only, minus some. The sample holds some 200,000 clones, around nine tenths seen once. The sequence came from a woman under 30 in good health and CMV-seronegative. Sequencing used PBMCs.

This chain's CDR3 is CASRWDSMAANYGYTF. CDR3 sequence (DNA): TGCGCCAGCAGGTGGGACAGTATGGCGGCTAACTATGGCTACACCTTC. The rearrangement joins TRBV5-1 to TRBJ1-2; 7 bases are a match to TRBD1. This CDR3 comprises 16 residues. The J segment lost 0 bases and the V segment lost 5 bases, leaving 10 bases of the junction unmatched. The germline gives CDR1 SGHRS, CDR2 YFSETQ. Combining the CDR3 with reference TRBV5-1 and TRBJ1-2 gives the whole variable domain KAGVTQTPRYLIKTRGQQVTLSCSPISGHRSVSWYQQTPGQGLQFLFEYFSETQRNKGNFPGRFSGRQFSNSRSEMNVSTLELGDSALYLCASRWDSMAANYGYTFGSGTRLTVV.